This T cell receptor (beta chain) was documented in a study of shared clonotypes between healthy human individuals. Notes on the study in general: The sharing of 4.5% to 5.5% of naive CD4 clonotypes was seen across a few donors.

This clone was detected only a few times. Its antigen is unidentified. The protocol was immunoSEQ multiplex PCR, while the TCRdb copy is restricted to in-frame clones and leaves out a portion. The sample consists of around 2.5 million clones, more than 85% of them appearing once. The CDR3 sequence is 14 residues long. V was clipped by 4 bases and J by 5 bases, with 14 bases between them. Germline CDR1 SNHLY, CDR2 FYNNEI. The chain uses TRBV2 and TRBJ1-1; D is unresolved. Sequencing was performed on naive CD4+ T cells from PBMCs. Subset denoted: CD45RA+ positively selected. The clonotype was recovered from a man between 18 and 29 years old in good health. Some clones in this sample may be carry-over from other donors' samples. The CDR3 spells CASSVRVQGTEAFF. CDR3 DNA: TGTGCCAGCAGTGTAAGGGTCCAAGGGACTGAAGCTTTCTTT.